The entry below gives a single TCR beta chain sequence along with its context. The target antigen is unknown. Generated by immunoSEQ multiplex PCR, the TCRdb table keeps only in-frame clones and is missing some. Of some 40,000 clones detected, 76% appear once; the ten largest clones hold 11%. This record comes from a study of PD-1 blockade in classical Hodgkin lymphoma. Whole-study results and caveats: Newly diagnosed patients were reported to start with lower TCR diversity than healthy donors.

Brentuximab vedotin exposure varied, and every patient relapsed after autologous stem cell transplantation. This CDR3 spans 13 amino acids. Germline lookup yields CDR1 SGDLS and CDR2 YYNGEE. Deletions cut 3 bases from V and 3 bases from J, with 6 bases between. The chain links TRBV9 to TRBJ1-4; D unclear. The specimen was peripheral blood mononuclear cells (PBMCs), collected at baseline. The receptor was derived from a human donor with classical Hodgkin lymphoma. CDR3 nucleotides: TGTGCCAGCAGCGCGGGCCCTAATGAAAAACTGTTTTTT. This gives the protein CASSAGPNEKLFF.